The rows below give T cell receptor beta chains drawn from one sample of a study of blood T cell repertoires in COVID-19. The data were produced by immunoSEQ multiplex PCR, yet TCRdb's version contains in-frame clones alone and is incomplete. This table holds 250,000 to 350,000 clones, 90% found once. The specimen sequenced was peripheral blood. These receptors originate from a woman aged 25-40 years with COVID-19, enrolled during active disease. Both conserved end residues are part of each CDR3. Each record gives: clone size, V gene, CDR3 length, CDR3 protein. Size tells how often a clone was seen (once, few, many) or the class of an expanded clone, and some rows leave it out.

- TRBV19 14 CASSIRTQNYGYTF
once TRBV30 15 CAWSYDRGIGNTIYF
few TRBV27 15 CASSSRPTGGHEQFF
- TRBV6-5 14 CASSYTRVAYEQYF
- TRBV2 14 CASRGDSSNQPQHF
- TRBV29-1 13 CSVQGRKNTEAFF
- TRBV6-6 14 CASSAGGRNQPQHF
- TRBV19 15 CASIMGAGGNTEAFF
- TRBV5-1 14 CASSLYSSRYEQYF
- TRBV5-1 15 CASSGTGGDPYEQYF
- TRBV6-4 15 CASSADRGPSYEQYF
- TRBV7-9 15 CASSLLLAAYNEQFF
- TRBV29-1 12 CSVRESNQPQHF
- TRBV25-1 15 CASSERGRGYEKLFF
- TRBV3-1/TRBV3-2 12 CASSQDLSQAFF
- TRBV30 14 CACSGRGDTGELFF
- TRBV11-1 16 CASSYRSSKAQETQYF
once TRBV7-9 18 CASSSPTGGGFDNEKLFF
- TRBV20-1 15 CSASGAGVIHNEQFF
- TRBV19 14 CASSMGSAYNEQFF
- TRBV24-1 13 CATSDPLTDTQYF
once TRBV4-2 18 CASSQDSRQGAKTGELFF
- TRBV6-5 13 CASSGQFNQPQHF
- TRBV6-4 15 CASSEYPAPNSPLHF
- TRBV11-2 16 CASSLELAGPVWELFF
- TRBV3-1/TRBV3-2 16 CASSLPGQEAGKTQYF
- TRBV5-5 15 CASSSQQGNNQPQHF
- TRBV30 14 CAWSVSRMDQPQHF
- TRBV7-8 15 CASSLDPGSGETQYF
- TRBV29-1 13 CSVERVLGGEQYF
- TRBV12-5 17 CASGSARGTGSSYEQYF
- TRBV29-1 15 CSVGRQGDSYNEQFF
- TRBV4-1 16 CASSQGGAANTGELFF
few TRBV10-3 14 CAIRPGQVIHEQYF
- TRBV27 13 CASSLSGGNTIYF
- TRBV12-3/TRBV12-4 13 CASRGTGRTEAFF
- TRBV7-2 16 CASSWAGGANTGELFF
- TRBV11-2 13 CASSWRGGEVAFF
- TRBV5-8 16 CASSLIIGTNTGELFF
- TRBV7-9 11 CASSRVDEQFF
few TRBV3-1/TRBV3-2 14 CASRQGKSGNTIYF
- TRBV29-1 16 CSVVLYWDKAYNEQFF
- TRBV29-1 13 CSVSGILNTEAFF
- TRBV18 18 CASSPFLIGTANTGELFF
- TRBV19 14 CASSMQNMNTEAFF
- TRBV19 12 CATTGSDYGYTF
- TRBV3-1/TRBV3-2 15 CASSQGGGSGNTIYF
- TRBV3-1/TRBV3-2 15 CASRPGTSGGYEQYF
- TRBV6-2/TRBV6-3 17 CASSYTLAGGPRDIQYF
- TRBV5-1 15 CASRNVGQGTDTQYF
- TRBV5-1 17 CASSLGTSGEVSYEQYF
once TRBV10-3 15 CAISESGGIETEAFF
- TRBV28 14 CASSRGGGNTEAFF
- TRBV10-3 14 CAITGDRGQDTQYF